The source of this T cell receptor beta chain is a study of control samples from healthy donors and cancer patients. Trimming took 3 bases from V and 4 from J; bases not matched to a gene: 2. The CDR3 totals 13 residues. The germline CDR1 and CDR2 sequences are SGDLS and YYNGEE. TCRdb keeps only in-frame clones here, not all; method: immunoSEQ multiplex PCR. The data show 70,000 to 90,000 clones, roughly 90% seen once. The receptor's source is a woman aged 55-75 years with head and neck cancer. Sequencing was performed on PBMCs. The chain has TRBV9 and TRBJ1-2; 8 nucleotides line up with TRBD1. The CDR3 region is CASSAGGAYGYTF. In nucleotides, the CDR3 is TGTGCCAGCAGCGCAGGGGGCGCCTATGGCTACACCTTC.